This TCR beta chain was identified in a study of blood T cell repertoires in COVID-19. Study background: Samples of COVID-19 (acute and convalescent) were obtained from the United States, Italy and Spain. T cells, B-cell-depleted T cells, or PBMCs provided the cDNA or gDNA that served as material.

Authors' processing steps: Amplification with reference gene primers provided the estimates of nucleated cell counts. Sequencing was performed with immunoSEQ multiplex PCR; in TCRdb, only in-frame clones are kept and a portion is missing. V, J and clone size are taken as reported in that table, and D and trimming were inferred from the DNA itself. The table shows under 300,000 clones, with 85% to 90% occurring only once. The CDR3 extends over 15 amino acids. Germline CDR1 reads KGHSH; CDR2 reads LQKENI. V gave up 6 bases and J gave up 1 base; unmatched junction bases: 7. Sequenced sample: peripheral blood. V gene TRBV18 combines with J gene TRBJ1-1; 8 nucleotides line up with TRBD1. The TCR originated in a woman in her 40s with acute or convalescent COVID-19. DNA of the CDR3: TGTGCCAGCTCCCAAATGGACAGGGCGAACACTGAAGCTTTCTTT. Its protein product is CASSQMDRANTEAFF.